The following is a T cell receptor beta chain sequence with its context. The antigen is unknown. The method was immunoSEQ multiplex PCR; TCRdb's version includes in-frame clones alone and lacks a portion of them. The sample has roughly 180,000 clones, 70% to 85% seen once. Looked up from germline, CDR1 is LGHNT and CDR2 is FRNRAP. V lost 6 bases and J lost 0, with 5 bases in between. The CDR3 runs to 12 residues. The data were taken from a study of cytotoxic CD8 clonotypes in ibrutinib-treated CLL. Study details: Specimens for response were gathered following a median roughly 13 months of therapy, spanning 6 to 36. Productive templates per sample averaged roughly 250,000; productive rearrangements, more than 75,000. Study-wide results and limits: Clonality grew at ibrutinib response; at progression, it decreased back toward baseline.

The rearrangement uses TRBV12-5 and TRBJ1-1, with D unclear. The receptor's source is a human donor with chronic lymphocytic leukemia. The sequencing here drew on PBMCs, taken after 24 months of ibrutinib treatment. The CDR3 region has the DNA TGTGCTAGTGGACAGATGAACACTGAAGCTTTCTTT. Its protein product is CASGQMNTEAFF.